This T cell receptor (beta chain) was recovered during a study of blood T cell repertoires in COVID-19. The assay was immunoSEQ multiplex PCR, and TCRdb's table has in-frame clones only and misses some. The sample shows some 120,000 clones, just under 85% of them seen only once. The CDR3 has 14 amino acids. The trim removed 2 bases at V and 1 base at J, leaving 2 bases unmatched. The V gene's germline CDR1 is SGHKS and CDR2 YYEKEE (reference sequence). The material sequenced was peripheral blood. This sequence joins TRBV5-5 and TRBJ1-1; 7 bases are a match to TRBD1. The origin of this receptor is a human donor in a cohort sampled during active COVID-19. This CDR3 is CASSFQGGNTEAFF. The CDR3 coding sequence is TGTGCCAGCAGCTTTCAGGGGGGGAACACTGAAGCTTTCTTT.